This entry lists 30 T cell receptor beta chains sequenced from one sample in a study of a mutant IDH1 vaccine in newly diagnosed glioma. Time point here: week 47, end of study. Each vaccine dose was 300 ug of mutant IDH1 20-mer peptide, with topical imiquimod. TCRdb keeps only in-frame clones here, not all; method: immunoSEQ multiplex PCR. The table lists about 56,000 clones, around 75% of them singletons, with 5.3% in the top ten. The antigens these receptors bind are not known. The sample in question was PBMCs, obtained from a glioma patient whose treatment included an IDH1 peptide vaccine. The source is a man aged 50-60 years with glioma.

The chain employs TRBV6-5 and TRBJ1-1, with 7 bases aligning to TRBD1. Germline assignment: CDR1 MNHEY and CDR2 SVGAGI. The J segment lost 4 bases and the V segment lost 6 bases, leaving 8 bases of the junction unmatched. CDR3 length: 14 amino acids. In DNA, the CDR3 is TGTGCCAGCAGAACAGGGACAGCCACCACTGAAGCTTTCTTT. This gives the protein CASRTGTATTEAFF.

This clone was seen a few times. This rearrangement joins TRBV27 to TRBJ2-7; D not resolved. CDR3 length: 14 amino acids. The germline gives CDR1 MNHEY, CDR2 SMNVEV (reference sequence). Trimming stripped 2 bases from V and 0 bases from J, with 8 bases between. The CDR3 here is CASSLVGSSYEQYF. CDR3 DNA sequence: TGTGCCAGCAGTTTAGTAGGCAGCTCCTACGAGCAGTACTTC.

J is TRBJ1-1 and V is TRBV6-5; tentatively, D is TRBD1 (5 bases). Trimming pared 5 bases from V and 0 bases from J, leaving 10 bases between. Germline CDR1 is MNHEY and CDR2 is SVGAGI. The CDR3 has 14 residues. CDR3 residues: CASSDQGMNTEAFF. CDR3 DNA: TGTGCCAGCAGTGATCAGGGAATGAACACTGAAGCTTTCTTT.

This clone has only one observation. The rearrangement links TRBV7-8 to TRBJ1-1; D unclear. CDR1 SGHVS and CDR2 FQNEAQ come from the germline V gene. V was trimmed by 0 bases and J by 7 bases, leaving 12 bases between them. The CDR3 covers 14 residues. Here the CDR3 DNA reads TGTGCCAGCAGCTTAGCGCAAACAGCGAGTGAAGCTTTCTTT. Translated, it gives CASSLAQTASEAFF.

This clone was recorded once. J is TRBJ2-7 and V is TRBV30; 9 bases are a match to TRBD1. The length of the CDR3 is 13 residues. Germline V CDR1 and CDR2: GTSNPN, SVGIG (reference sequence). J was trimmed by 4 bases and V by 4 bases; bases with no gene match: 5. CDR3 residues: CAWNGQGMYEQYF. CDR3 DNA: TGTGCCTGGAACGGACAGGGGATGTACGAGCAGTACTTC.

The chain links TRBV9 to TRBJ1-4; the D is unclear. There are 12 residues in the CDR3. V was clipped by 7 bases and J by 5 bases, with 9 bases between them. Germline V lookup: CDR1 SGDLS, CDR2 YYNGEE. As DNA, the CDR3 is TGTGCCAGCCCCAACTTAAATGAAAAACTGTTTTTT. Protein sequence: CASPNLNEKLFF.

The CDR3 nucleotides read TGTGCCAGCAGCGTAGACGGACCGAACACCGGGGAGCTGTTTTTT. Its protein is CASSVDGPNTGELFF. The chain carries TRBV9 and TRBJ2-2, with D hard to call. V was trimmed by 0 bases and J by 0 bases, leaving 6 bases between them. CDR1 is SGDLS and CDR2 is YYNGEE in the germline V gene. CDR3 length: 15 residues.

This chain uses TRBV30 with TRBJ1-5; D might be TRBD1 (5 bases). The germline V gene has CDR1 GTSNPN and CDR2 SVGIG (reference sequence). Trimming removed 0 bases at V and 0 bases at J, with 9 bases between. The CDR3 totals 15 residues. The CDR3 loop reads CAWSVLRGSNQPQHF. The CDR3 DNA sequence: TGTGCCTGGAGTGTACTAAGGGGTAGCAATCAGCCCCAGCATTTT.

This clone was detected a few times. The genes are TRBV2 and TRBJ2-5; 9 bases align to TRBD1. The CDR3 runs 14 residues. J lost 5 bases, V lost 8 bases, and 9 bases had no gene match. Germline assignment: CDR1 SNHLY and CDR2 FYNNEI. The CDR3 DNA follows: TGTGCCAGCGGGGACAGGGCCACGGGGGAGACCCAGTACTTC. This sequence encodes CASGDRATGETQYF.

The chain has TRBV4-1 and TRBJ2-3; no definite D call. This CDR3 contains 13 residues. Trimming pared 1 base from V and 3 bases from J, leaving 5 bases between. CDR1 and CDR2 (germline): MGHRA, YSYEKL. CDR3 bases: TGCGCCAGCAGCCAAGGGGAAACAGATACGCAGTATTTT. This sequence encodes CASSQGETDTQYF.

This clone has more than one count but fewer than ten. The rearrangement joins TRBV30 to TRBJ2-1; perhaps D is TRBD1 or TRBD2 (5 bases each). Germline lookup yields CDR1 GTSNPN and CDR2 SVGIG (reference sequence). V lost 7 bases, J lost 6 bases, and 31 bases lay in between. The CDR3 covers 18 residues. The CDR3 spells CAFTRDPKGSTGLNEQFF. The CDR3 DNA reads TGTGCCTTTACCCGGGACCCCAAAGGCTCGACGGGGCTCAATGAGCAGTTCTTC.

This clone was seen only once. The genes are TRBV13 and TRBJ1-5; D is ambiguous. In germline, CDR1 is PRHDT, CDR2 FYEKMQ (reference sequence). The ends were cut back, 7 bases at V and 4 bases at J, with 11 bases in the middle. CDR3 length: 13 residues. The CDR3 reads CASTLGRNQPQHF. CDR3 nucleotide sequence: TGTGCCAGCACCCTAGGGAGAAATCAGCCCCAGCATTTT.

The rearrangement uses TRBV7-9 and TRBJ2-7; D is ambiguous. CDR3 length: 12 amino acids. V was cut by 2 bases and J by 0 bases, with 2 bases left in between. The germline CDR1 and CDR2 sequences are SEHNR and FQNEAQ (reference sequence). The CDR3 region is CASSLSSYEQYF. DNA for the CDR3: TGTGCCAGCAGCTTATCCTCCTACGAGCAGTACTTC.

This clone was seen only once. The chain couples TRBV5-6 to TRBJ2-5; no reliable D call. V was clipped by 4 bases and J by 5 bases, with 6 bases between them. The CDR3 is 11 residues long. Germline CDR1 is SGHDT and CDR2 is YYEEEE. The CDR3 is CASSRRETQYF. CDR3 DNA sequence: TGTGCCAGCAGCCGCCGGGAGACCCAGTACTTC.

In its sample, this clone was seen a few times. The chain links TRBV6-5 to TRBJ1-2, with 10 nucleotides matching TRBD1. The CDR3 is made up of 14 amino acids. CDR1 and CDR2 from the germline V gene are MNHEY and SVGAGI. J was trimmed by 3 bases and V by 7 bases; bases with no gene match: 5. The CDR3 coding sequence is TGTGCCAGCACCCCGACAGGGGGCCACTATGGCTACACCTTC. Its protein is CASTPTGGHYGYTF.

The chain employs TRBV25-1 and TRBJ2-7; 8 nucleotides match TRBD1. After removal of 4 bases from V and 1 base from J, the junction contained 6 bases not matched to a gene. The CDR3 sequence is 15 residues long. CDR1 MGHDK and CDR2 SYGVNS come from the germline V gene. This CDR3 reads CASSGANRGSYEQYF. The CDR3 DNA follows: TGTGCCAGCAGTGGGGCGAACAGGGGGTCCTACGAGCAGTACTTC.

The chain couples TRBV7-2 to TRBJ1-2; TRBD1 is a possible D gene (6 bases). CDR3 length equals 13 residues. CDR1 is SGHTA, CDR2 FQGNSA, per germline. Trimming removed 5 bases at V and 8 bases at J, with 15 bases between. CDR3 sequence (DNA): TGTGCCAGCAGCCTATACAGGGTTGGCGGCTACACCTTC. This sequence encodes CASSLYRVGGYTF. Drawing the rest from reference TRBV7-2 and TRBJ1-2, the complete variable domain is GAGVSQSPSNKVTEKGKDVELRCDPISGHTALYWYRQSLGQGLEFLIYFQGNSAPDKSGLPSDRFSAERTGGSVSTLTIQRTQQEDSAVYLCASSLYRVGGYTFGSGTRLTVV.

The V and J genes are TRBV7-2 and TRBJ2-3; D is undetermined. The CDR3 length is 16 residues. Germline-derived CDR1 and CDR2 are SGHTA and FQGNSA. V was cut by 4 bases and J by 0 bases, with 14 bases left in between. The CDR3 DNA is TGTGCCAGCAGCTCTCACTCCCAATTAAGCACAGATACGCAGTATTTT. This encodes CASSSHSQLSTDTQYF. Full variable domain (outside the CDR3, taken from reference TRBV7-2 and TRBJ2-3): GAGVSQSPSNKVTEKGKDVELRCDPISGHTALYWYRQSLGQGLEFLIYFQGNSAPDKSGLPSDRFSAERTGGSVSTLTIQRTQQEDSAVYLCASSSHSQLSTDTQYFGPGTRLTVL.

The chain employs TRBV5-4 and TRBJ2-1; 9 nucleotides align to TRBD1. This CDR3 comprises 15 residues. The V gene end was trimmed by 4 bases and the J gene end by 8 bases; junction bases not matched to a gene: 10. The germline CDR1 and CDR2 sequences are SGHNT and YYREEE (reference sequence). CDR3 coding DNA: TGTGCCAGCAGCCCGGTGGACAGGGGATGGGATGAGCAGTTCTTC. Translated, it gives CASSPVDRGWDEQFF.

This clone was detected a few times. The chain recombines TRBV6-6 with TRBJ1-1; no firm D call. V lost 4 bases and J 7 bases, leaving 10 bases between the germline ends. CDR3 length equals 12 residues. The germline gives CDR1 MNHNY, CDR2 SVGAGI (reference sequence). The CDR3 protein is CASSSLGLEAFF. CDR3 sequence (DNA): TGTGCCAGCAGTTCCCTAGGACTTGAAGCTTTCTTT.

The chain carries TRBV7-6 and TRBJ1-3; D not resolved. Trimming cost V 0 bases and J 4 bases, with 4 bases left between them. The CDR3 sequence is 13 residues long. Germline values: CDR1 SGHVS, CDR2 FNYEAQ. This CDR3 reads CASSLAGGNTIYF. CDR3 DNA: TGTGCCAGCAGCTTAGCGGGGGGAAACACCATATATTTT.

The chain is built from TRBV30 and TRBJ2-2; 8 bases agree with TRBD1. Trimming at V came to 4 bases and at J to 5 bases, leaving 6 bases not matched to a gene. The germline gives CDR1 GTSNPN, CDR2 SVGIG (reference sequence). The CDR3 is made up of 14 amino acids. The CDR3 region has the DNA TGTGCCTGGACCCGACAGGGGAGGACCGGGGAGCTGTTTTTT. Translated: CAWTRQGRTGELFF.

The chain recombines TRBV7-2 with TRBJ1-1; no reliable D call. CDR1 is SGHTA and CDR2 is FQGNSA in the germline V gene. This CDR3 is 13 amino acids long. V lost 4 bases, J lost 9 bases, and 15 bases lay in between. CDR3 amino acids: CASSSDYLVKAFF. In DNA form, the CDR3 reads TGTGCCAGCAGCTCCGATTACTTGGTGAAAGCTTTCTTT.

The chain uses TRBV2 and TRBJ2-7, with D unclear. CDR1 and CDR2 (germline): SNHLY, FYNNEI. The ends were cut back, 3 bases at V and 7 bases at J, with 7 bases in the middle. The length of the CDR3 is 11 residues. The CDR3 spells CASSDFGEQYF. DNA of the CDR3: TGTGCCAGCAGTGATTTCGGGGAGCAGTACTTC.

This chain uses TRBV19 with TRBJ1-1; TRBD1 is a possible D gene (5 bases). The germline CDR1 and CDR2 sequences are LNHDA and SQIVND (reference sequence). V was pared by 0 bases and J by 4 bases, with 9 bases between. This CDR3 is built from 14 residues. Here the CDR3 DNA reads TGTGCCAGTAGTATAGAGAGGGGATCCACTGAAGCTTTCTTT. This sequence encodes CASSIERGSTEAFF.

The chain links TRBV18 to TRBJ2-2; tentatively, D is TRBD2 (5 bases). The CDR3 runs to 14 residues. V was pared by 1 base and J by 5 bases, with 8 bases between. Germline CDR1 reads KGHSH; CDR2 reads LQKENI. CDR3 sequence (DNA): TGTGCCAGCTCACCACTTAGAGGGACCGGGGAGCTGTTTTTT. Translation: CASSPLRGTGELFF.

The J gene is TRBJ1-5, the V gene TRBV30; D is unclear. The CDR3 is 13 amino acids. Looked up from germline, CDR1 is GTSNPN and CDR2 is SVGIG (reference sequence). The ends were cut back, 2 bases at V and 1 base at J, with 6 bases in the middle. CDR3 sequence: CAWSPTSNQPQHF. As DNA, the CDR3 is TGTGCCTGGAGTCCCACGAGCAATCAGCCCCAGCATTTT.

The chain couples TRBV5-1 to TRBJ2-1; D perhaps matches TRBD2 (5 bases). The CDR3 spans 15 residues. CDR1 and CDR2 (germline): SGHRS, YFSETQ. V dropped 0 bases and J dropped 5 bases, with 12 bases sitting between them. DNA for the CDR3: TGCGCCAGCAGCTTGGTCACGGAGGAGCACAATGAGCAGTTCTTC. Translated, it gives CASSLVTEEHNEQFF.

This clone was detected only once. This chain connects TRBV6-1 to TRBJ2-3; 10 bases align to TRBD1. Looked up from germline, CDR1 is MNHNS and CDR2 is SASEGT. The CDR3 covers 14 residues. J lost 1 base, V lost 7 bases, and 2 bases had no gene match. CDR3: CASTGTGGTDTQYF. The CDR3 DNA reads TGTGCCAGCACCGGGACAGGGGGCACAGATACGCAGTATTTT.

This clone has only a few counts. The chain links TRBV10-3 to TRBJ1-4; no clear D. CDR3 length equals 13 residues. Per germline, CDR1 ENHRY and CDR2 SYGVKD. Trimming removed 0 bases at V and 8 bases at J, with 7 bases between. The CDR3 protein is CAISESTTEKLFF. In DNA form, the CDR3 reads TGTGCCATCAGTGAGTCTACGACAGAAAAACTGTTTTTT.